The 14 T cell receptor beta chains below come from one sample, sequenced in a study of shared clonotypes between healthy human individuals. TCRdb's copy holds only in-frame clones and misses some; the assay was immunoSEQ multiplex PCR. Found here are about 1.5 million clones, roughly 96% of them singletons; the top ten hold about 1.2%. Sequencing was performed on naive CD4+ T cells sorted from blood. Subset of the sample: CD45RA+ positively selected. The receptors here all came from a man younger than 45 in good health.

This chain links TRBV19 with TRBJ2-7; D might be TRBD1 (6 bases). Germline CDR1 LNHDA, CDR2 SQIVND (reference sequence). V lost 4 bases and J 3 bases, leaving 16 bases between the germline ends. The length of the CDR3 is 15 residues. The CDR3 loop reads CASSTQQGLLYEQYF. The CDR3 coding sequence is TGTGCCAGTAGTACCCAACAGGGCCTCCTCTACGAGCAGTACTTC. Full variable domain (missing parts from reference TRBV19 and TRBJ2-7): DGGITQSPKYLFRKEGQNVTLSCEQNLNHDAMYWYRQDPGQGLRLIYYSQIVNDFQKGDIAEGYSVSREKKESFPLTVTSAQKNPTAFYLCASSTQQGLLYEQYFGPGTRLTVT.

The chain combines TRBV18 with TRBJ2-7, with TRBD1 as a possible D gene (5 bases). The CDR3 sequence is 14 residues long. The V and J ends lost 3 bases and 5 bases respectively, with 14 bases between them. From germline, CDR1 is KGHSH and CDR2 LQKENI. The DNA of the CDR3 is TGTGCCAGCTCACCTGATCGGACAAATCACGAGCAGTACTTC. Amino acids: CASSPDRTNHEQYF.

This sequence joins TRBV4-1 and TRBJ2-2; TRBD1 matches 7 bases. The CDR3 covers 16 residues. The germline gives CDR1 MGHRA, CDR2 YSYEKL. J was trimmed by 0 bases and V by 10 bases; bases with no gene match: 11. CDR3: CATSNRGLANTGELFF. The CDR3 bases are TGCGCCACCTCAAACAGGGGCCTGGCGAACACCGGGGAGCTGTTTTTT.

This sequence joins TRBV7-9 and TRBJ2-7, with D hard to call. The V gene's germline CDR1 is SEHNR and CDR2 FQNEAQ (reference sequence). V was clipped by 3 bases and J by 2 bases, with 11 bases between them. This CDR3 comprises 14 residues. The CDR3 coding sequence is TGTGCCAGCAGCTTTGACCGCTACACCTACGAGCAGTACTTC. Translated: CASSFDRYTYEQYF.

This clone was detected once. The chain has TRBV6-1 and TRBJ2-1; D gene unclear. CDR3 length: 12 amino acids. The germline V gene has CDR1 MNHNS and CDR2 SASEGT. V was shortened by 2 bases and J by 13 bases, with 12 bases between the two germline ends. CDR3 sequence (DNA): TGTGCCAGCAGTGAACGGGCTGCCGTACAGTTCTTC. Amino acids: CASSERAAVQFF.

This chain links TRBV18 with TRBJ2-1, with 7 bases matching TRBD1. Germline V gene data show CDR1 as KGHSH and CDR2 as LQKENI. With V trimmed by 2 bases and J by 7 bases, 5 bases remained unmatched. This CDR3 contains 14 residues. CDR3 nucleotide sequence: TGTGCCAGCTCACCATGGCAGGGGGAAAATGAGCAGTTCTTC. Protein product: CASSPWQGENEQFF.

The chain links TRBV7-2 to TRBJ1-5; D call uncertain. The CDR3 spans 13 residues. V lost 1 base to trimming and J lost 15 bases, with 16 bases between them. Germline CDR1 SGHTA, CDR2 FQGNSA. Here the CDR3 reads CASSLEFSGRGHF. The CDR3 nucleotides read TGTGCCAGCAGCTTAGAATTCTCGGGGAGAGGGCATTTT.

The chain carries TRBV7-3 and TRBJ2-2; weak D call: TRBD1 (6 bases). Germline-derived CDR1 and CDR2 are SGHTA and FQGTGA. V lost 5 bases and J 6 bases, leaving 10 bases between the germline ends. This CDR3 is built from 13 residues. For the CDR3, the DNA is TGTGCCAGCAGCGCAGGGGTGGCCGGGGAGCTGTTTTTT. It specifies CASSAGVAGELFF.

CDR3 bases: TGTGCCAGCAGCGGAGGACAGGGAGGCAATGAGCAGTTCTTC. It yields the protein CASSGGQGGNEQFF. The J gene is TRBJ2-1, the V gene TRBV21-1; TRBD1 was called by the table and not checked on the DNA. TRBV21-1 is labeled a pseudogene. The CDR3 is made up of 14 amino acids.

This chain joins TRBV9 and TRBJ2-5, with TRBD2 matching over 9 bases. V gave up 6 bases and J gave up 5 bases; unmatched junction bases: 8. Germline V CDR1 and CDR2: SGDLS, YYNGEE. CDR3 length: 14 residues. The CDR3 DNA reads TGTGCCAGCAACCTAGCGGGGCCTGGGGAGACCCAGTACTTC. Encoded protein: CASNLAGPGETQYF.

Regarding this clone: In the same sample, other DNA sequences code for this CDR3. The chain employs TRBV18 and TRBJ2-5; no clear D. There are 13 residues in the CDR3. Germline V gives CDR1 KGHSH, CDR2 LQKENI. The V gene lost 0 bases and the J gene lost 5 bases, with 7 bases spanning the gap. The CDR3 loop reads CASSPPSGETQYF. CDR3 nucleotide sequence: TGTGCCAGCTCACCACCTTCGGGTGAGACCCAGTACTTC.

The chain employs TRBV28 and TRBJ2-1, with D possibly matching TRBD2 (6 bases). Deletions cut 8 bases from V and 2 bases from J, with 10 bases between. The V gene's germline CDR1 is MDHEN and CDR2 SYDVKM. The CDR3 runs 13 residues. CDR3 DNA: TGTGCCAGCGGGGGGTCCCCCTACAATGAGCAGTTCTTC. Amino acids: CASGGSPYNEQFF.

This chain links TRBV2 with TRBJ2-7, with D perhaps matching TRBD1 (6 bases). Deletions cut 1 base from V and 4 bases from J, with 14 bases between. Germline CDR1 is SNHLY and CDR2 is FYNNEI. This CDR3 is 15 amino acids long. The chain's CDR3 is CASSEVAGEPYEQYF. The CDR3 DNA reads TGTGCCAGCAGTGAAGTGGCAGGGGAACCGTACGAGCAGTACTTC. The full variable domain, rest sourced from reference TRBV2 and TRBJ2-7, is EPEVTQTPSHQVTQMGQEVILRCVPISNHLYFYWYRQILGQKVEFLVSFYNNEISEKSEIFDDQFSVERPDGSNFTLKIRSTKLEDSAMYFCASSEVAGEPYEQYFGPGTRLTVT.

The genes are TRBV27 and TRBJ2-2, with 7 bases lining up with TRBD2. Germline-derived CDR1 and CDR2 are MNHEY and SMNVEV (reference sequence). The CDR3 spans 15 residues. With V trimmed by 6 bases and J by 0 bases, 4 bases remained unmatched. The CDR3 protein is CASSDLAANTGELFF. The CDR3 nucleotides read TGTGCCAGCAGCGATCTAGCGGCGAACACCGGGGAGCTGTTTTTT.